This is a list of T cell receptor beta chains from one sample in a study of OX40 agonist ivuxolimab in advanced cancers. Data came from immunoSEQ multiplex PCR; TCRdb stores just in-frame clones and leaves some out. Here the sample spans 60,000 or so clones, roughly 90% being singletons. Here the sequenced sample was CD4+ or CD8+ T cells sorted from blood, taken in a trial of the OX40 agonist ivuxolimab. These receptors came from an adult with an advanced solid tumor such as melanoma, head and neck, liver or kidney cancer. CDR3s include the opening cysteine and the closing phenylalanine or tryptophan. Each record gives: V gene, clone size, J gene, D gene, CDR3 DNA, CDR3 protein. A D gene is named only where the DNA matches it firmly. Not every row has a clone size; where given, it reads once, few, many or a size class.

TRBV11-2,.,TRBJ1-1,TRBD1,TGTGCCAGCAGTGGACAGGGGGCCTCGGAAGCTTTCTTT,CASSGQGASEAFF
TRBV9,.,TRBJ2-3,TRBD2,TGTGCCAGCAGCGGACTAGCGACTAGCACAGATACGCAGTATTTT,CASSGLATSTDTQYF
TRBV7-8,few,TRBJ2-3,TRBD2,TGTGCCAGCAGGTCGTTAGCGGGACAAAGCACAGATACGCAGTATTTT,CASRSLAGQSTDTQYF
TRBV12-2,.,TRBJ1-5,.,TGTGCAAGTCGCTTAGGATTGGGGAAGAGAGCGCAGGGGTGTCAGCCCCAGCATTTT,CASRLGLGKRAQGCQPQHF
TRBV6-1,.,TRBJ2-1,TRBD2,TGTGCCAGCCGGTTAAGAGGCGGGAGTTCAAATGAGCAGTTCTTC,CASRLRGGSSNEQFF
TRBV4-1,.,TRBJ1-1,TRBD1,TGCGCCAGCAGCCAGTTGCCGGGACAGAACATGAACACTGAAGCTTTCTTT,CASSQLPGQNMNTEAFF
TRBV5-4,.,TRBJ1-1,.,TGTGCCAGCCTGGGCGACCTACGGGGAGAGAACACTGAAGCTTTCTTT,CASLGDLRGENTEAFF
TRBV18,.,TRBJ2-7,.,TGTGCCAGCTCACCACCGATTGCGAAATTGTCCGAGCAGTACTTC,CASSPPIAKLSEQYF
TRBV7-8,.,TRBJ2-1,TRBD2,TGTGCCAGCAGCTTCCCGGGACTAGCGGGAGACGCCGATGAGCAGTTCTTC,CASSFPGLAGDADEQFF
TRBV5-1,.,TRBJ1-5,TRBD1,TGCGCCAGCAGCTTGGGGGGACAGCAGAATCAGCCCCAGCATTTT,CASSLGGQQNQPQHF